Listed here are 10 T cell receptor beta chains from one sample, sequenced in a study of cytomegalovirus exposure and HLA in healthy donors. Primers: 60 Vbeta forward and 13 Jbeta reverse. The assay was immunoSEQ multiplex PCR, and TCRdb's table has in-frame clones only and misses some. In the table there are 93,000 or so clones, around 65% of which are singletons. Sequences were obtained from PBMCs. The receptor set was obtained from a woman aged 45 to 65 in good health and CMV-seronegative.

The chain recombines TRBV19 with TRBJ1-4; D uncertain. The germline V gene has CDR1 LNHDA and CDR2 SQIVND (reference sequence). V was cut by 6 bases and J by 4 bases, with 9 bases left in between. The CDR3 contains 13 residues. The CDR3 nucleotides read TGTGCCAGTAGAGCAACCAATAATGAAAAACTGTTTTTT. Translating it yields CASRATNNEKLFF. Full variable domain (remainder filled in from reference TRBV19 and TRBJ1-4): DGGITQSPKYLFRKEGQNVTLSCEQNLNHDAMYWYRQDPGQGLRLIYYSQIVNDFQKGDIAEGYSVSREKKESFPLTVTSAQKNPTAFYLCASRATNNEKLFFGSGTQLSVL.

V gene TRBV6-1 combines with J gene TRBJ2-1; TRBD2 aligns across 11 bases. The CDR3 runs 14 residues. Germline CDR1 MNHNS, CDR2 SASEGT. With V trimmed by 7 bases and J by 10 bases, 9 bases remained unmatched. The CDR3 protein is CASIVTSGITEQFF. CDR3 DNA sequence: TGTGCCAGCATCGTGACTAGCGGGATCACAGAGCAGTTCTTC.

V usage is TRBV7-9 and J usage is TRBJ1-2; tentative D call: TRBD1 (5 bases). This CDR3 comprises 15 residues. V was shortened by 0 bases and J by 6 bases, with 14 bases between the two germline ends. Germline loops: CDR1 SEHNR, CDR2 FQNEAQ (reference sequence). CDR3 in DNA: TGTGCCAGCAGCTTAGCCACCATAGGGGTCAATGGCTACACCTTC. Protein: CASSLATIGVNGYTF. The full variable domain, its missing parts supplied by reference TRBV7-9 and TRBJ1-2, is DTGVSQNPRHKITKRGQNVTFRCDPISEHNRLYWYRQTLGQGPEFLTYFQNEAQLEKSRLLSDRFSAERPKGSFSTLEIQRTEQGDSAMYLCASSLATIGVNGYTFGSGTRLTVV.

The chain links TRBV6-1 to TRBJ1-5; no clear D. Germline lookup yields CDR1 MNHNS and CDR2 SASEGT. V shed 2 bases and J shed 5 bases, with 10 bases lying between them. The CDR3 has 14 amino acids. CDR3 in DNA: TGTGCCAGCAGTGAAATCTCCAGTTATCAGCCCCAGCATTTT. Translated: CASSEISSYQPQHF.

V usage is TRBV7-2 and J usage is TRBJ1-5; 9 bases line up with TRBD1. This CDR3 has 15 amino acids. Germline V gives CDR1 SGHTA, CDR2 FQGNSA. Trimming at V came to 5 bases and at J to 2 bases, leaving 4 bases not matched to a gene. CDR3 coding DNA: TGTGCCAGCAGCCCCGACAGGGGGGGCAATCAGCCCCAGCATTTT. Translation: CASSPDRGGNQPQHF. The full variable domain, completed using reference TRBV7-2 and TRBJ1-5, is GAGVSQSPSNKVTEKGKDVELRCDPISGHTALYWYRQSLGQGLEFLIYFQGNSAPDKSGLPSDRFSAERTGGSVSTLTIQRTQQEDSAVYLCASSPDRGGNQPQHFGDGTRLSIL.

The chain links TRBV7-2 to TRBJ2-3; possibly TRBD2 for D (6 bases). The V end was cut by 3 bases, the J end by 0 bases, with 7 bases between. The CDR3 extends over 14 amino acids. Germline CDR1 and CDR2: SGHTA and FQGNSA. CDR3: CASSFRGSTDTQYF. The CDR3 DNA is TGTGCCAGCAGCTTCCGGGGGAGCACAGATACGCAGTATTTT.

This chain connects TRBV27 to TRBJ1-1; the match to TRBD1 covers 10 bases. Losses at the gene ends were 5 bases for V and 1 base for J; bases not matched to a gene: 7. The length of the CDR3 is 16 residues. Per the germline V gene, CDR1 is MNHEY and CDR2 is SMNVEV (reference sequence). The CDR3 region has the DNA TGTGCCAGCAGTCCCTTGGGACAGGGGAGGAACACTGAAGCTTTCTTT. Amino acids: CASSPLGQGRNTEAFF.

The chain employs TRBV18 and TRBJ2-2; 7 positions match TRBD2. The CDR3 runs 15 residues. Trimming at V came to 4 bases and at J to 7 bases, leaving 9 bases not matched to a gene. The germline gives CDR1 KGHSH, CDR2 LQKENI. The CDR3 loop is CASSRATSPLGELFF. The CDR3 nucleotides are TGTGCCAGCTCACGAGCGACTAGCCCCCTCGGGGAGCTGTTTTTT.

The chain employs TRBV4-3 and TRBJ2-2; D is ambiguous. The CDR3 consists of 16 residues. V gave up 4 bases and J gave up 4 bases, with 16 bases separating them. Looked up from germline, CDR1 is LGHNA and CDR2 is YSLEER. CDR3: CASSPLAVSGTGELFF. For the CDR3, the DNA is TGCGCCAGCAGCCCCTTGGCGGTGTCGGGCACCGGGGAGCTGTTTTTT.

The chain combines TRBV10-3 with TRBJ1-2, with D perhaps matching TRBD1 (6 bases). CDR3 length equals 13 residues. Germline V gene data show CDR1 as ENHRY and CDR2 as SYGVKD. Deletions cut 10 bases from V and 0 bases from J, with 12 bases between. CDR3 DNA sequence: TGTGCCACCGGACAGAAAGCTAACTATGGCTACACCTTC. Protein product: CATGQKANYGYTF.